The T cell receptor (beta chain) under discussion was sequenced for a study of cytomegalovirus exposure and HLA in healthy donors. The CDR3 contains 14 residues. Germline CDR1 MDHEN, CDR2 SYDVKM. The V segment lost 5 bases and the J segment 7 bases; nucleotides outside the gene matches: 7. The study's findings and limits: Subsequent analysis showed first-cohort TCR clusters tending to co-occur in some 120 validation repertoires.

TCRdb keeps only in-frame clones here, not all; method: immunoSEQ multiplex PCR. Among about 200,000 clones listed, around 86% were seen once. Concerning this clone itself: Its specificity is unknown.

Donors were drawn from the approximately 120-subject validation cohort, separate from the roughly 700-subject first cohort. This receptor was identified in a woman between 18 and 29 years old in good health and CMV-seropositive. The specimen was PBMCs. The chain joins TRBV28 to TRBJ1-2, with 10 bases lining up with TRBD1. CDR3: CASSLTGGVLGYTF. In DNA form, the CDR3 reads TGTGCCAGCAGTCTGACAGGGGGCGTGCTTGGCTACACCTTC.